A single sample gave rise to the 11 T cell receptor beta chains below, sequenced in a study of early T cells in non-severe SARS-CoV-2 infection. Via MiXCR, TCRdb re-called the 5' RACE reads, giving one row per CDR3 protein. The sample has 100,000 or so distinct CDR3 sequences, around 12% seen once. Sequenced material: whole blood. The receptors come from an adult who was a healthcare worker with PCR-confirmed SARS-CoV-2 infection or an uninfected control (not recorded which).

Of note for this clonotype: A clone one base away is much larger, so this may be a read error. The J gene is TRBJ1-2, the V gene TRBV19; 8 positions match TRBD1. In germline, CDR1 is LNHDA, CDR2 SQIVND (reference sequence). The CDR3 totals 14 residues. In nucleotides, the CDR3 is TGTGCCAGTGCACTCCGACAGGGGATCTATGGCTGCACCTTC. Protein: CASALRQGIYGCTF.

A word on this clonotype: Possible read error: a much larger clone is one base away. The chain combines TRBV2 with TRBJ2-3; 9 positions match TRBD2. Germline V gene lookup returns CDR1 SNHLY and CDR2 FYNNEI. The CDR3 totals 16 residues. CDR3 nucleotides: TGTGCCAGCAGTCCCTCAGGAGCGGGGGGCACAGATACGCGGTATTTT. It encodes CASSPSGAGGTDTRYF.

This clonotype showed up just a few times. The chain employs TRBV6-5 and TRBJ1-2, with no clear D. The CDR3 is made up of 11 amino acids. Germline V lookup: CDR1 MNHEY, CDR2 SVGAGI. Trimming pared 4 bases from V and 8 bases from J, leaving 8 bases between. CDR3 coding DNA: TGTGCCAGCAGTTCGAGATCGGGCTACACCTTC. It yields the protein CASSSRSGYTF.

The table lists this clonotype with a few counts. The genes are TRBV30 and TRBJ2-1; possible D gene TRBD1, 5 bases. The ends were cut back, 4 bases at V and 10 bases at J, with 20 bases in the middle. The CDR3 sequence is 14 residues long. Germline V gene sequence: CDR1 GTSNPN, CDR2 SVGIG (reference sequence). The CDR3 loop reads CAWNRNPQGEEQFF. DNA for the CDR3: TGTGCCTGGAATCGAAACCCCCAGGGTGAGGAGCAGTTCTTC.

This chain joins TRBV4-3 and TRBJ2-5, with D perhaps matching TRBD2 (6 bases). V lost 0 bases and J 3 bases, leaving 14 bases between the germline ends. Germline V gene sequence: CDR1 LGHNA, CDR2 YSLEER. The CDR3 covers 16 residues. Here the CDR3 reads CASSQDKRAREETQYF. The CDR3 nucleotides read TGCGCCAGCAGCCAAGATAAGCGGGCCAGGGAAGAGACCCAGTACTTC.

In this sample, this clonotype turned up a few times. The chain has TRBV20-1 and TRBJ2-1, with 7 bases aligning to TRBD2. This CDR3 has 14 residues. Looked up from germline, CDR1 is DFQATT and CDR2 is SNEGSKA (reference sequence). V trimming: 5 bases; J trimming: 0 bases; junction bases outside the gene matches: 4. The CDR3 bases are TGCAGTGCTGCTCCTAGCGGCTCCTACAATGAGCAGTTCTTC. It translates to CSAAPSGSYNEQFF.

The chain uses TRBV28 and TRBJ2-2; D is perhaps TRBD1 (6 bases). The CDR3 is 17 amino acids. The V end lost 4 bases, the J end lost 4 bases, and 19 bases lay between the germline ends. CDR1 and CDR2 from the germline V gene are MDHEN and SYDVKM. Here the CDR3 reads CASSSTPGHLTTGELFF. The CDR3 DNA follows: TGTGCCAGCAGTTCTACTCCGGGACATCTAACCACCGGGGAGCTGTTTTTT.

This chain uses TRBV6-6 with TRBJ2-3; D is unresolved. In germline, CDR1 is MNHNY, CDR2 SVGAGI (reference sequence). The CDR3 consists of 16 residues. The germline V and J ends were trimmed by 4 bases and 4 bases, with 18 bases remaining between them. CDR3 region: CASSSPNAGPADTQYF. CDR3 sequence (DNA): TGTGCCAGCAGTTCTCCCAACGCTGGCCCGGCAGATACGCAGTATTTT.

V and J are TRBV20-1 and TRBJ2-5, with 7 bases identical to TRBD2. V lost 3 bases and J lost 1; bases outside the gene matches: 8. Germline V gene data show CDR1 as DFQATT and CDR2 as SNEGSKA (reference sequence). The CDR3 is 15 residues long. The CDR3 protein is CSASRREGSQETQYF. The CDR3 DNA follows: TGCAGTGCTAGCCGAAGGGAGGGAAGCCAAGAGACCCAGTACTTC.

This clonotype was observed once. The chain links TRBV6-6 to TRBJ1-3; TRBD1 matches 8 bases. Germline lookup yields CDR1 MNHNY and CDR2 SVGAGI (reference sequence). CDR3 length equals 18 residues. After removal of 8 bases from V and 0 bases from J, the junction contained 15 bases not matched to a gene. CDR3 coding DNA: TGTGCCAGCGGTCCCAGATTTGGACAGGGCCTCTCTGGAAACACCATATATTTT. It codes for CASGPRFGQGLSGNTIYF.

This clonotype has ten or more counts. The rearrangement joins TRBV7-2 to TRBJ2-3; TRBD2 matches at 7 bases. Germline CDR1 is SGHTA and CDR2 is FQGNSA. J gave up 0 bases and V 1 base, and 10 bases lay outside the gene matches. The CDR3 consists of 18 residues. CDR3 in DNA: TGTGCCAGCAGCTTAGAGGTGTCGGGAGGTAGGAGCACAGATACGCAGTATTTT. It specifies CASSLEVSGGRSTDTQYF.